Below, 29 T cell receptor beta chains from the same sample are listed, as sequenced in a study of synovial regulatory T cells in juvenile arthritis. Method: immunoSEQ multiplex PCR; TCRdb's copy keeps in-frame clones and lacks some. Its clone listing holds approximately 2,000 clones. Each patient with active arthritis gave synovial fluid along with matched peripheral blood. Input material: Treg cells from the synovium. These receptors were obtained from a donor between 2 and 29 years old with juvenile idiopathic arthritis.

This clone registers medium-sized by frequency. The CDR3 sequence is CASSSFNEQFF. The chain combines TRBV18 with TRBJ2-1; TCRdb designates TRBD1, a call that cannot be tested without DNA. The CDR3 runs 11 residues. The nucleotide record is missing. From germline, CDR1 is KGHSH and CDR2 LQKENI.

Considering frequency, this clone is medium-sized. The chain couples TRBV29-1 to TRBJ1-2. This CDR3 spans 12 amino acids. DNA is not recorded here. CDR1 and CDR2 (germline): SQVTM, ANQGSEA. CDR3 loop: CSVVKLNYGYTF.

This clone is identified as medium-sized from frequency. This chain links TRBV5-4 with TRBJ2-7; the D call of TRBD2 rests on TCRdb alone, since no DNA is present to check it. The CDR3 has 13 amino acids. No DNA is listed. CDR1 is SGHNT, CDR2 YYREEE, per germline (reference sequence). CDR3 residues: CASSPGTSGEQYF.

Frequency places this clone as medium-sized (0.01 to 0.1%). V and J are TRBV6-4 and TRBJ2-3; TCRdb returns TRBD2, unconfirmable since there is no DNA. The germline V gene has CDR1 MRHNA and CDR2 SNTAGT. The CDR3 covers 19 residues. No DNA accompanies this entry. The CDR3 sequence: CASSRGLAGGLGSTDTQYF.

This clone is called medium-sized based on its frequency. The chain carries TRBV18 and TRBJ2-6; TCRdb gives TRBD1 as the D gene, but with no DNA this cannot be confirmed. The CDR3 has 18 residues. No DNA sequence is on record. Germline V gives CDR1 KGHSH, CDR2 LQKENI. The CDR3 sequence is CASSPSDRGAAGANVLTF. The full variable domain, its missing parts supplied by reference TRBV18 and TRBJ2-6, is NAGVMQNPRHLVRRRGQEARLRCSPMKGHSHVYWYRQLPEEGLKFMVYLQKENIIDESGMPKERFSAEFPKEGPSILRIQQVVRGDSAAYFCASSPSDRGAAGANVLTFGAGSRLTVL.

This clone registers medium-sized (0.01 to 0.1%) by frequency. The chain employs TRBV18 and TRBJ2-2; TCRdb reports TRBD2, a call that lacks DNA to check it against. The CDR3 loop spans 15 amino acids. Nucleotide data are not available. Per the germline V gene, CDR1 is KGHSH and CDR2 is LQKENI. This chain's CDR3 is CASSPPAGGNGELFF.

By frequency, this clone registers medium-sized. The chain recombines TRBV29-1 with TRBJ1-1. CDR1 is SQVTM and CDR2 is ANQGSEA in the germline V gene. CDR3 size: 15 residues. The nucleotide record is missing. CDR3 region: CSGSPGRVEFSEAFF.

This clone shows up as medium-sized by frequency. The chain combines TRBV29-1 with TRBJ2-4; TCRdb names TRBD2, which stays unverified in the absence of DNA. The CDR3 has 15 residues. No DNA accompanies this entry. Germline assignment: CDR1 SQVTM and CDR2 ANQGSEA. CDR3 protein: CSVVSVRGQGNIQYF.

This clone is deemed medium-sized by its frequency. The V gene is TRBV4-2, the J gene TRBJ2-3. Germline V gene sequence: CDR1 LGHNA, CDR2 YNFKEQ. CDR3 length equals 16 residues. No DNA was logged. The CDR3 loop is CASSQAAVEITDTQYF.

In terms of frequency, this clone is medium-sized. The chain employs TRBV11-2 and TRBJ2-7; TCRdb returns TRBD2, unconfirmable since there is no DNA. In germline, CDR1 is SGHAT, CDR2 FQNNGV. This CDR3 is built from 12 residues. No nucleotide data were recorded. The CDR3 loop is CASSLSSYEQYF.

This clone is classed as medium-sized by frequency. CDR3 protein: CASRRTETNEKLFF. The chain combines TRBV2 with TRBJ1-4; there is no DNA to check the TCRdb D call of TRBD1. The CDR3 length is 14 residues. No DNA is listed. Germline assignment: CDR1 SNHLY and CDR2 FYNNEI.

This clone shows up as medium-sized by frequency. This sequence joins TRBV5-5 and TRBJ1-2; the D gene TCRdb calls, TRBD1, cannot be checked with no DNA. The germline V gene encodes CDR1 SGHKS and CDR2 YYEKEE (reference sequence). The CDR3 loop spans 11 amino acids. The DNA sequence is not available. The CDR3 here is CASSLGASDTF.

Judged by frequency, this clone is large. The chain uses TRBV7-6 and TRBJ2-1; TCRdb designates TRBD2, a call that cannot be tested without DNA. The CDR3 contains 16 residues. No nucleotide data were recorded. CDR1 and CDR2 from the germline V gene are SGHVS and FNYEAQ. Here the CDR3 reads CASSPQAGTTYNEQFF.

This clone is called medium-sized based on its frequency. This sequence joins TRBV7-2 and TRBJ2-2; absent DNA, TCRdb's TRBD2 call cannot be checked. The length of the CDR3 is 15 residues. DNA is not on record. In germline, CDR1 is SGHTA, CDR2 FQGNSA. The CDR3 here is CASSWGGANTGELFF.

This clone shows up as medium-sized by frequency. The CDR3 is CASSRLAGVYNEQFF. The V call is TRBV19, the J call TRBJ2-1; TCRdb picks TRBD2, but there is no DNA to check that call. The CDR3 is 15 amino acids. Only the protein sequence is given. CDR1 is LNHDA, CDR2 SQIVND, per germline (reference sequence). Full variable domain (outside the CDR3, taken from reference TRBV19 and TRBJ2-1): DGGITQSPKYLFRKEGQNVTLSCEQNLNHDAMYWYRQDPGQGLRLIYYSQIVNDFQKGDIAEGYSVSREKKESFPLTVTSAQKNPTAFYLCASSRLAGVYNEQFFGPGTRLTVL.

By frequency, this clone registers medium-sized. This chain joins TRBV4-1 and TRBJ1-3; absent DNA, TCRdb's TRBD1 call cannot be checked. The CDR3 contains 16 residues. No nucleotide data were recorded. Germline V gene data show CDR1 as MGHRA and CDR2 as YSYEKL. The CDR3: CASSQDAGGVGNTIYF.

This clone is identified as medium-sized from frequency. This chain links TRBV6-6 with TRBJ1-5. The CDR3 totals 14 residues. The record lacks a DNA sequence. CDR1 is MNHNY and CDR2 is SVGAGI in the germline V gene (reference sequence). CDR3 amino acids: CASSYGVSNQPQHF.

Judged by frequency, this clone is large. The chain joins TRBV7-9 to TRBJ1-2. The germline gives CDR1 SEHNR, CDR2 FQNEAQ (reference sequence). CDR3 length: 13 residues. Only the protein is on record. CDR3 in amino acids: CASSLVGVEGYTF.

This clone is labeled medium-sized based on frequency. The chain is built from TRBV21-1 and TRBJ1-1; the D call from TCRdb, TRBD1, cannot be confirmed without DNA. TRBV21-1 corresponds to a pseudogene. The CDR3 contains 17 residues. The DNA is not on file. Here the CDR3 reads CASSNTGGIWANTEAFF.

This clone is medium-sized by frequency. The J gene is TRBJ1-2, the V gene TRBV6-5; the D call of TRBD1 rests on TCRdb alone, since no DNA is present to check it. The CDR3 sequence is 15 residues long. The record lacks a DNA sequence. Germline CDR1 MNHEY, CDR2 SVGAGI. The CDR3 loop is CASSPIRGLYYGYTF.

This clone is called medium-sized based on its frequency. The gene calls are TRBV11-1 and TRBJ2-7; TCRdb designates TRBD1, a call that cannot be tested without DNA. Germline assignment: CDR1 SGHAT and CDR2 FQDESV (reference sequence). This CDR3 has 15 residues. The record lacks a DNA sequence. CDR3 protein: CASSFLGGTVHEQYF.

This clone counts as medium-sized by frequency. The chain combines TRBV28 with TRBJ2-3. The germline gives CDR1 MDHEN, CDR2 SYDVKM. This CDR3 region has 13 residues. Only the protein is on record. The CDR3 region is CASSPPDTDTQYF.

This clone is labeled medium-sized based on frequency. The genes are TRBV28 and TRBJ1-2; TCRdb names TRBD1, which stays unverified in the absence of DNA. This CDR3 spans 15 amino acids. A DNA sequence was not provided. The germline gives CDR1 MDHEN, CDR2 SYDVKM. The CDR3 is CASSLSESTVYGYTF.

This clone is medium-sized (0.01 to 0.1%) by frequency. The chain uses TRBV7-8 and TRBJ2-1; TCRdb reports TRBD2, a call that lacks DNA to check it against. This CDR3 has 17 amino acids. No DNA has been recorded. Germline V gene lookup returns CDR1 SGHVS and CDR2 FQNEAQ. CDR3 sequence reads: CASSLRLRPSGYNEQFF.

This clone counts as medium-sized (0.01 to 0.1%) by frequency. This chain links TRBV6-1 with TRBJ2-7; TCRdb selects TRBD2, and the lack of DNA leaves this call unchecked. The V gene's germline CDR1 is MNHNS and CDR2 SASEGT. This CDR3 has 13 residues. A DNA sequence was not provided. CDR3 residues: CASWRGAPYEQYF.

This clone ranks as medium-sized in terms of frequency. The chain uses TRBV4-1 and TRBJ2-1; TCRdb's D call of TRBD2 is untestable without DNA. The CDR3 extends over 18 amino acids. The entry carries no DNA sequence. Germline CDR1 MGHRA, CDR2 YSYEKL. The chain's CDR3 is CASSQETGLAGGRAEQFF.

This clone is identified as medium-sized from frequency. This CDR3 reads CASSYTRGYQPQHF. The chain has TRBV6-5 and TRBJ1-5. The CDR3 is 14 residues long. DNA for this receptor is not on file. CDR1 is MNHEY and CDR2 is SVGAGI in the germline V gene.

This clone is called medium-sized based on its frequency. This chain connects TRBV9 to TRBJ2-7. The germline V gene encodes CDR1 SGDLS and CDR2 YYNGEE. This CDR3 is built from 15 residues. No DNA has been recorded. The CDR3 region is CASSAGRMGINEQYF. The variable domain in full, completed from reference TRBV9 and TRBJ2-7, reads DSGVTQTPKHLITATGQRVTLRCSPRSGDLSVYWYQQSLDQGLQFLIQYYNGEERAKGNILERFSAQQFPDLHSELNLSSLELGDSALYFCASSAGRMGINEQYFGPGTRLTVT.

In terms of frequency, this clone is medium-sized. V usage is TRBV6-5 and J usage is TRBJ2-2; TCRdb lists TRBD1, though no DNA is available to test this call. In germline, CDR1 is MNHEY, CDR2 SVGAGI. There are 15 residues in the CDR3. This entry has no DNA. The CDR3 sequence is CASRVYRGGAGELFF.